This entry concerns a single TCR beta chain. Authors' data handling: Amplification with reference gene primers provided the estimates of nucleated cell counts. Sequenced by immunoSEQ multiplex PCR; TCRdb stores in-frame clones only, minus some. D and trimming come from the DNA, and the V and J calls and clone size come from that table. The repertoire includes about 310,000 clones, around 89% of them detected once, and 1% sits in the top ten. These data come from a study of blood T cell repertoires in COVID-19. Study context: PBMCs, B-cell-depleted T cells, or T cells provided the cDNA or gDNA that made up the material.

V lost 5 bases and J lost 4, with 11 bases in between. The CDR3 extends over 13 amino acids. The V gene's germline CDR1 is LNHDA and CDR2 SQIVND (reference sequence). This sequence joins TRBV19 and TRBJ1-2; D is ambiguous. This receptor was obtained from a woman aged 40 to 49 with COVID-19, enrolled during active disease. Material: peripheral blood. CDR3 in amino acids: CASSVGESYGYTF. The CDR3 DNA reads TGTGCCAGTAGTGTTGGAGAGTCCTATGGCTACACCTTC.